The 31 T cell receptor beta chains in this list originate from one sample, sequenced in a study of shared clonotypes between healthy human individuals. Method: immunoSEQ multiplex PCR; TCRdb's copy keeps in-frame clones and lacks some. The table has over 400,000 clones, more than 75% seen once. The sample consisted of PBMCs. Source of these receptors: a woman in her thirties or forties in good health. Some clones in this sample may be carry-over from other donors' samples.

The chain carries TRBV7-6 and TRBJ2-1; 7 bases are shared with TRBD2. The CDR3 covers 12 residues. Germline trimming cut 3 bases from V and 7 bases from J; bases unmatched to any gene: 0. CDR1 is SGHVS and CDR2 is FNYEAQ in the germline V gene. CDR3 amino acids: CASSFSGNEQFF. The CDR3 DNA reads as TGTGCCAGCAGCTTTAGCGGGAATGAGCAGTTCTTC.

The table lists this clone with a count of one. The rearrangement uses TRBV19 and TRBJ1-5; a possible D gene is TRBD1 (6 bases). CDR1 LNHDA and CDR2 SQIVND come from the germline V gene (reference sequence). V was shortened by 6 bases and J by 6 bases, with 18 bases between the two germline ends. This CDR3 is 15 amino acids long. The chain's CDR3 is CASRYFGQTGQPQHF. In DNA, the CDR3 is TGTGCCAGTAGATATTTCGGACAGACCGGTCAGCCCCAGCATTTT.

CDR3 sequence: CASSQAGVGGNEQFF. CDR3 DNA: TGTGCCAGCAGCCAAGCGGGAGTGGGCGGCAATGAGCAGTTCTTC. The V call is TRBV6-6, the J call TRBJ2-1; 8 bases agree with TRBD2. The germline CDR1 and CDR2 sequences are MNHNY and SVGAGI (reference sequence). The trim removed 6 bases at V and 6 bases at J, leaving 10 bases unmatched. The CDR3 runs 15 residues.

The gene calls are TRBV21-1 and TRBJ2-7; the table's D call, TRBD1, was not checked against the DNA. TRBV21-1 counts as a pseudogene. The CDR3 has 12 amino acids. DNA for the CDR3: TGTGCCATCCAGGGGGCTCCGCACGAGCAGTACTTC. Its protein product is CAIQGAPHEQYF.

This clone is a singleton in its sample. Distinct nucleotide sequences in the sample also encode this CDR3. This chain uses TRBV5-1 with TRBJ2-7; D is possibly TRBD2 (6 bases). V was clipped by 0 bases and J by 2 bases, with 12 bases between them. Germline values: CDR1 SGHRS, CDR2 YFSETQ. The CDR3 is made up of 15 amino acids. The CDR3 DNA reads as TGCGCCAGCAGCTTGGGAAGCGGGCTCGCCTACGAGCAGTACTTC. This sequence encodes CASSLGSGLAYEQYF.

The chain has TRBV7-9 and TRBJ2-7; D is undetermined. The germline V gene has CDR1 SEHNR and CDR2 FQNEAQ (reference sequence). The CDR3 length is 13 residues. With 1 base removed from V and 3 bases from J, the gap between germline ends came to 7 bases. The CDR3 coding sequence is TGTGCCAGCAGCTTAGGACCGATCTACGAGCAGTACTTC. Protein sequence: CASSLGPIYEQYF. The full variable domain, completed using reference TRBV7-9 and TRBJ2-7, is DTGVSQNPRHKITKRGQNVTFRCDPISEHNRLYWYRQTLGQGPEFLTYFQNEAQLEKSRLLSDRFSAERPKGSFSTLEIQRTEQGDSAMYLCASSLGPIYEQYFGPGTRLTVT.

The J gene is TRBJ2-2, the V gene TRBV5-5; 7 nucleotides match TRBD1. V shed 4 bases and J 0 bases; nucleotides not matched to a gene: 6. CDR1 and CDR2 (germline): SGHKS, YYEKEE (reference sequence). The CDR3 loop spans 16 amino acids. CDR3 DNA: TGTGCCAGCAGCAAACCAGGGGGTTCGAACACCGGGGAGCTGTTTTTT. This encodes CASSKPGGSNTGELFF.

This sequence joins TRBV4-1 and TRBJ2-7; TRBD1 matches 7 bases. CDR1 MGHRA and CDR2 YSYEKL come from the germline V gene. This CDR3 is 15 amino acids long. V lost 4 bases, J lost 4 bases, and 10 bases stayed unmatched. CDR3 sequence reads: CASSRDGTVLYEQYF. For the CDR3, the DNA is TGCGCCAGCAGCCGTGACGGGACAGTTCTTTACGAGCAGTACTTC.

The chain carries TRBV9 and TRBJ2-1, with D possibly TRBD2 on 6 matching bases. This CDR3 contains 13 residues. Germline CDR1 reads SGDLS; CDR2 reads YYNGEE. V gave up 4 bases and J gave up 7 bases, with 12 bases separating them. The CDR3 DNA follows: TGTGCCAGCAGCATGGGACTCCTGAATGAGCAGTTCTTC. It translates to CASSMGLLNEQFF.

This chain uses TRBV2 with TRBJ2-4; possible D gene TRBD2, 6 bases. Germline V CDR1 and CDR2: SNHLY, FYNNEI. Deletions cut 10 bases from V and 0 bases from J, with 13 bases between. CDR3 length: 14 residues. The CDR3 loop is CATKSGLAKNIQYF. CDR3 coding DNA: TGTGCCACCAAGAGCGGGCTAGCCAAAAACATTCAGTACTTC.

The CDR3 DNA reads TGTGCCAGCAGCCAAGAAGCGGACAGGGGGGGGTACACTGAAGCTTTCTTT. The encoded protein is CASSQEADRGGYTEAFF. J is TRBJ1-1 and V is TRBV14, with TRBD1 identical over 10 bases. This CDR3 is built from 17 residues. Germline values: CDR1 SGHDN, CDR2 FVKESK. V was pared by 0 bases and J by 3 bases, with 7 bases of the junction left unmatched. Full variable domain (remainder filled in from reference TRBV14 and TRBJ1-1): EAGVTQFPSHSVIEKGQTVTLRCDPISGHDNLYWYRRVMGKEIKFLLHFVKESKQDESGMPNNRFLAERTGGTYSTLKVQPAELEDSGVYFCASSQEADRGGYTEAFFGQGTRLTVV.

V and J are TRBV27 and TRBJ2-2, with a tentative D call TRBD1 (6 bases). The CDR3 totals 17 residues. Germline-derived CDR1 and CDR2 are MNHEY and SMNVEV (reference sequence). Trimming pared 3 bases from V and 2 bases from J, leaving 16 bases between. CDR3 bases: TGTGCCAGCAGTTTTATAGGGGCAGGGGTCAACACCGGGGAGCTGTTTTTT. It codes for CASSFIGAGVNTGELFF.

The CDR3 DNA is TGTGCCAGCAGCCCTCCGACTAGCGGCTCCTACGAGCAGTACTTC. This encodes CASSPPTSGSYEQYF. This chain connects TRBV2 to TRBJ2-5; TRBD2 matches 9 bases. The J call may be wrong; the DNA end is better matched by TRBJ2-7. The CDR3 runs 15 residues. Germline CDR1 and CDR2: SNHLY and FYNNEI.

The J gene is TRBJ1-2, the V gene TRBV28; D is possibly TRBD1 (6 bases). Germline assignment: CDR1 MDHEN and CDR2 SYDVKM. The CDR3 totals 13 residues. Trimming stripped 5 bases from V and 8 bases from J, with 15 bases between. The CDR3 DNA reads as TGTGCCAGCAGTCCAGACAGGCCGGGAGGCTACACCTTC. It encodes CASSPDRPGGYTF.

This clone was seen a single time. The CDR3 DNA follows: TGTGCCAGCAGCGCTTGGGACCGCAATGAAAAACTGTTTTTT. Its translation is CASSAWDRNEKLFF. This sequence joins TRBV7-9 and TRBJ1-4; perhaps TRBD1 as D (5 bases). Germline CDR1 and CDR2: SEHNR and FQNEAQ (reference sequence). Trimming removed 5 bases at V and 5 bases at J, with 12 bases between. CDR3 length: 14 residues.

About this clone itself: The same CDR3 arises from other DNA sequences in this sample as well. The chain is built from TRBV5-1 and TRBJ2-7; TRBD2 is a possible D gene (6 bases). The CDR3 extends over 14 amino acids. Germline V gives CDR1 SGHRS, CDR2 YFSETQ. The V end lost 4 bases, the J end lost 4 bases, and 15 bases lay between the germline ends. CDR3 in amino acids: CASSPSGTAYEQYF. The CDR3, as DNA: TGCGCCAGCAGCCCCTCCGGGACTGCTTACGAGCAGTACTTC. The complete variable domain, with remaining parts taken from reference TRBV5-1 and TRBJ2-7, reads KAGVTQTPRYLIKTRGQQVTLSCSPISGHRSVSWYQQTPGQGLQFLFEYFSETQRNKGNFPGRFSGRQFSNSRSEMNVSTLELGDSALYLCASSPSGTAYEQYFGPGTRLTVT.

DNA of the CDR3: TGTGCCAGCAGTCGGACAGCTCCGACTAACTATGGCTACACCTTC. This translates into CASSRTAPTNYGYTF. The rearrangement joins TRBV27 to TRBJ1-2; possible D gene TRBD1, 6 bases. The germline V gene encodes CDR1 MNHEY and CDR2 SMNVEV (reference sequence). The CDR3 contains 15 residues. Trimming removed 5 bases from V and 0 bases from J, with 13 bases in between.

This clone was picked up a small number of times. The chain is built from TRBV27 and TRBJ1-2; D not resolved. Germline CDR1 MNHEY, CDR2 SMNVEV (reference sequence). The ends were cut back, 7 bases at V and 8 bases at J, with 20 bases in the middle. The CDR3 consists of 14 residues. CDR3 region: CASNSGISGSGYTF. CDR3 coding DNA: TGTGCCAGCAATTCCGGGATCTCCGGTTCGGGCTACACCTTC.

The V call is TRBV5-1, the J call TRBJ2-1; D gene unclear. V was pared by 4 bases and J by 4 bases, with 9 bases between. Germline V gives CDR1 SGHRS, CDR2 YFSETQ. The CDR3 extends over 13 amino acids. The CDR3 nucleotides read TGCGCCAGCAGCACCTTAGCTTACAATGAGCAGTTCTTC. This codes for CASSTLAYNEQFF.

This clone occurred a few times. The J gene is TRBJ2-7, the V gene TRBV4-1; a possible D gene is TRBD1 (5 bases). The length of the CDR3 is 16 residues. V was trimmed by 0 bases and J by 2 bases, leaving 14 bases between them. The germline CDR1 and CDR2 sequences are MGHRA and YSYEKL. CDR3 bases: TGCGCCAGCAGCCAAGAGATCCCGACAGTCCCCTACGAGCAGTACTTC. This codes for CASSQEIPTVPYEQYF.

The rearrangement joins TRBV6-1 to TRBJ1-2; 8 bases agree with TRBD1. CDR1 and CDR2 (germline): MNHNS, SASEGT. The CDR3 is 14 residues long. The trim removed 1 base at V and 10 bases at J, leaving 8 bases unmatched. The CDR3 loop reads CASSEVGQASDYTF. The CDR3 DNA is TGTGCCAGCAGTGAAGTGGGACAGGCTAGTGACTACACCTTC.

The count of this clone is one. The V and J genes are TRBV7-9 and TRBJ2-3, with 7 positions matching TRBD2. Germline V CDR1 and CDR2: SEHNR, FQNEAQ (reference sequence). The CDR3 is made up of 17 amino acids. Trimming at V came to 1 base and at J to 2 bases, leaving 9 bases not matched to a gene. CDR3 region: CASSLELAAIHTDTQYF. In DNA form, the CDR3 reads TGTGCCAGCAGCTTAGAGCTAGCGGCGATCCACACAGATACGCAGTATTTT.

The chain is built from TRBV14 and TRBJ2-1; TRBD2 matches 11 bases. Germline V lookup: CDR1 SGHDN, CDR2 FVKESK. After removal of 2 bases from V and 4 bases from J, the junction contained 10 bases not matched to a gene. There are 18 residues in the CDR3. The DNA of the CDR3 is TGTGCCAGCAGCCAAACAGGGTTACTAGCGGGAGTATACAATGAGCAGTTCTTC. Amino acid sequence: CASSQTGLLAGVYNEQFF.

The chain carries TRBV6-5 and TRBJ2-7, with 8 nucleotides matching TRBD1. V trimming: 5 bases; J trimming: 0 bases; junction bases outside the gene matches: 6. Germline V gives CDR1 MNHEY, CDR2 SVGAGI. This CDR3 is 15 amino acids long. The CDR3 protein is CASSRGQESSYEQYF. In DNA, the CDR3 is TGTGCCAGCAGTAGGGGACAGGAGAGCTCCTACGAGCAGTACTTC.

The CDR3 coding sequence is TGTGCCAGCAGCCCCGGGGGGAGAGAAAAACTGTTTTTT. The encoded protein is CASSPGGREKLFF. The chain uses TRBV5-6 and TRBJ1-4; TRBD1 might be the D (5 bases). The CDR3 covers 13 residues. The V end lost 4 bases, the J end lost 8 bases, and 12 bases lay between the germline ends. Germline loops: CDR1 SGHDT, CDR2 YYEEEE.

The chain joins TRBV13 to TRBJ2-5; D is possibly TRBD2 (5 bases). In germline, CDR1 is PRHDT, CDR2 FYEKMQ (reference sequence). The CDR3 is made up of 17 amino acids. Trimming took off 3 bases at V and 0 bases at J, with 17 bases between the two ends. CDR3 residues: CASSFSHHGSDQETQYF. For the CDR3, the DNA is TGTGCCAGCAGCTTTAGCCATCATGGTAGCGACCAAGAGACCCAGTACTTC.

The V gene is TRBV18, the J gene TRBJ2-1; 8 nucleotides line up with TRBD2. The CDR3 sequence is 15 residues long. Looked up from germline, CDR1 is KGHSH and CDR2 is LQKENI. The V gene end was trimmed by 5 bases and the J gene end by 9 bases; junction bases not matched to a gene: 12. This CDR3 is CASSSGLGQKGEQFF. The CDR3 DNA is TGTGCCAGCTCATCGGGACTAGGCCAAAAGGGTGAGCAGTTCTTC.

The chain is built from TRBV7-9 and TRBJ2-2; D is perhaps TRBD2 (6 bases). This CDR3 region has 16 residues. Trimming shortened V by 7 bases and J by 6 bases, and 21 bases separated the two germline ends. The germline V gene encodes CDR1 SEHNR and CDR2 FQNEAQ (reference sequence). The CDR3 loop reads CASTRRRVGTAGELFF. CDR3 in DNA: TGTGCCAGCACCAGACGGAGGGTCGGGACCGCCGGGGAGCTGTTTTTT.

The CDR3, as DNA: TGTGCCAGCAGTTTGAGAGGGCCTATAAGCACAGATACGCAGTATTTT. Protein sequence: CASSLRGPISTDTQYF. The gene calls are TRBV27 and TRBJ2-3; tentative D call: TRBD2 (5 bases). The germline V gene has CDR1 MNHEY and CDR2 SMNVEV (reference sequence). The CDR3 is 16 amino acids. Trimming cost V 3 bases and J 0 bases, with 13 bases left between them.

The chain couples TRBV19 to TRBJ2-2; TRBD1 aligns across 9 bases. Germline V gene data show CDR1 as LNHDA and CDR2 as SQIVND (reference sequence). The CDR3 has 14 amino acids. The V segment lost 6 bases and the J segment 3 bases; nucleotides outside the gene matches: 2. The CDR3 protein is CASRGDRDTGELFF. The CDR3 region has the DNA TGTGCCAGTAGGGGGGACAGGGACACCGGGGAGCTGTTTTTT.

The CDR3 sequence: CAISKGGGGETQYF. The CDR3 nucleotides are TGTGCCATCAGTAAAGGGGGCGGTGGGGAGACCCAGTACTTC. The chain employs TRBV10-3 and TRBJ2-5; TRBD1 matches at 7 bases. There are 14 residues in the CDR3. Germline lookup yields CDR1 ENHRY and CDR2 SYGVKD. Trimming cost V 5 bases and J 5 bases; bases outside gene matches: 8.